This passage covers 11 T cell receptor beta chains from one sample sequenced in a study of T cells in Graves' hyperthyroidism and ophthalmopathy. RNA transcripts yielded amplified TCR beta CDR3 regions. HTBI primers were the set used in a first-round RT-PCR of the TCR CDR3. TCRdb re-derived calls from the multiplex PCR reads in MiXCR, one entry per CDR3 protein. The data hold about 640,000 distinct CDR3 sequences, with less than 25% observed a single time. Input material: blood. The source of these receptors is a man aged 30-40 years with Graves' ophthalmopathy.

This chain connects TRBV7-2 to TRBJ2-6; a possible D gene is TRBD1 (5 bases). The CDR3 runs to 17 residues. Trimming took off 3 bases at V and 0 bases at J, with 12 bases between the two ends. From germline, CDR1 is SGHTA and CDR2 FQGNSA. The CDR3 DNA follows: TGTGCCAGCAGCTTTGAAGGGGTCCCCTCTGGGGCCAACGTCCTGACTTTC. Its protein is CASSFEGVPSGANVLTF.

This clonotype has ten or more counts. The CDR3 sequence is CASSRLAGVDRQYF. DNA for the CDR3: TGTGCCAGCAGCCGACTAGCGGGAGTCGATCGGCAGTACTTC. The chain recombines TRBV7-3 with TRBJ2-7; TRBD2 aligns across 12 bases. This CDR3 has 14 amino acids. Germline V gives CDR1 SGHTA, CDR2 FQGTGA. The trim removed 5 bases at V and 9 bases at J, leaving 8 bases unmatched.

This clonotype came up many times. Mismatch with germline at one junction end may stem from a read error. J is TRBJ2-7 and V is TRBV4-3, with 9 bases matching TRBD1. This CDR3 has 14 residues. Looked up from germline, CDR1 is LGHNA and CDR2 is YSLEER. The CDR3 loop reads CASSQDRGSYEQYF. The CDR3 nucleotides read TGTGCCAGCAGCCAGGACAGGGGATCCTACGAGCAGTACTTC.

This clonotype was recorded a few times. The J gene is TRBJ2-3, the V gene TRBV19; unclear D gene. V was clipped by 4 bases and J by 6 bases, with 11 bases between them. Germline CDR1 is LNHDA and CDR2 is SQIVND (reference sequence). The CDR3 spans 13 residues. The CDR3 here is CASSKQPGDTQYF. The CDR3 region has the DNA TGTGCCAGTAGTAAACAGCCTGGTGATACGCAGTATTTT. The complete variable domain, with remaining parts taken from reference TRBV19 and TRBJ2-3, reads DGGITQSPKYLFRKEGQNVTLSCEQNLNHDAMYWYRQDPGQGLRLIYYSQIVNDFQKGDIAEGYSVSREKKESFPLTVTSAQKNPTAFYLCASSKQPGDTQYFGPGTRLTVL.

Note on this clonotype: A much larger clone differs by one base, so this may be a read error. The chain has TRBV28 and TRBJ1-4, with TRBD1 matching over 7 bases. This CDR3 has 17 residues. Germline lookup yields CDR1 MDHEN and CDR2 SYDVKM. Germline trimming cut 8 bases from V and 2 bases from J; bases unmatched to any gene: 14. The CDR3 sequence: CASGAGGLMGTNEKLFF. The CDR3 DNA reads TGTGCCAGCGGGGCAGGGGGATTGATGGGGACTAATGAAAAACTGTTTTTT.

The V gene is TRBV6-2 or TRBV6-3, the J gene TRBJ2-5, with TRBD2 matching over 10 bases. With V trimmed by 6 bases and J by 3 bases, 16 bases remained unmatched. The CDR3 consists of 18 residues. Germline CDR1 reads MNHEY; CDR2 reads SVGEGT. The CDR3 region is CASSPDRVIAGGKETQYF. The CDR3 nucleotides are TGTGCCAGCAGCCCCGACAGGGTTATAGCGGGAGGTAAAGAGACCCAGTACTTC.

V is TRBV24-1 and J is TRBJ2-2; 9 bases line up with TRBD2. This CDR3 spans 18 amino acids. V trimming: 5 bases; J trimming: 3 bases; junction bases outside the gene matches: 12. CDR1 and CDR2 from the germline V gene are KGHDR and SFDVKD. The CDR3 region is CATSAVAGDQRDTGELFF. CDR3 sequence (DNA): TGTGCCACCAGTGCCGTAGCGGGAGATCAGCGGGACACCGGGGAGCTGTTTTTT.

The genes are TRBV20-1 and TRBJ2-1; 9 bases match TRBD2. Germline lookup yields CDR1 DFQATT and CDR2 SNEGSKA (reference sequence). The trim removed 5 bases at V and 0 bases at J, leaving 5 bases unmatched. The CDR3 has 15 residues. As DNA, the CDR3 is TGCAGTGCTCCTCGACTAGCGGCCTCCTACAATGAGCAGTTCTTC. Protein product: CSAPRLAASYNEQFF.

The V gene is TRBV14, the J gene TRBJ2-7; TRBD1 aligns across 8 bases. The CDR3 has 14 residues. Trimming removed 4 bases from V and 3 bases from J; junction bases left unmatched: 5. CDR1 is SGHDN and CDR2 is FVKESK in the germline V gene. The CDR3 DNA is TGTGCCAGCAGCCGCCGGGACAGGCACTACGAGCAGTACTTC. This encodes CASSRRDRHYEQYF.

This clonotype was observed a few times. J is TRBJ1-1 and V is TRBV12-3 or TRBV12-4; maybe TRBD1 (5 bases). Trimming stripped 3 bases from V and 4 bases from J, with 12 bases between. The CDR3 loop spans 14 amino acids. DNA of the CDR3: TGTGCCAGCAGTTTCATCCAGGGTCCCACTGAAGCTTTCTTT. Encoded protein: CASSFIQGPTEAFF.

This clonotype has a handful of counts. The V gene is TRBV11-2, the J gene TRBJ2-7; no reliable D call. Trimming cost V 5 bases and J 3 bases, with 8 bases left between them. In germline, CDR1 is SGHAT, CDR2 FQNNGV. This CDR3 is built from 12 residues. In DNA form, the CDR3 reads TGTGCCAGCAGCGTCGAAGTCTACGAGCAGTACTTC. As protein: CASSVEVYEQYF.